The clone carrying this T cell receptor (beta chain) was seen only a few times. Labeling with CFSE marked about 200,000 responder cells, which were plated with about 200,000 irradiated, violet-dye-labeled stimulator cells. Trimming removed 1 base at V and 2 bases at J, with 8 bases between. Germline loops: CDR1 SEHNR, CDR2 FQNEAQ (reference sequence). The CDR3 is 14 residues long. The source of the sample is a study of graft-versus-host responses after intestinal transplantation. The method was immunoSEQ multiplex PCR; TCRdb's version includes in-frame clones alone and lacks a portion of them. This repertoire shows roughly 21,000 clones, about 43% found once; its top ten account for under 2%.

V usage is TRBV7-9 and J usage is TRBJ1-2; D not resolved. The sample in question was alloreactive CD8+ T cells from a mixed lymphocyte reaction culture, obtained before intestinal transplant. Subset meaning: CFSE-low proliferating T cells sorted from approximately six-day pre-transplant mixed lymphocyte reaction (GvH or HvG direction). The sequence derives from a human patient who received an intestinal transplant. This CDR3 is CASSLGAVNYGYTF. The CDR3 coding sequence is TGTGCCAGCAGCTTAGGAGCAGTAAACTATGGCTACACCTTC.